This T cell receptor (beta chain) derives from a study of T cell responses to AZD1222 COVID-19 vaccine. To note about this clone: Its antigen is still unknown.

The table came from immunoSEQ multiplex PCR; TCRdb's copy has only in-frame clones and leaves some out. The sample lists about 130,000 clones; 88% were seen once. Whole-study findings and limits: AZD1222 recipients seropositive at baseline numbered only 6 or 7.

CDR3 size: 18 residues. Germline V lookup: CDR1 SGHTA, CDR2 FQGNSA. Losses at the gene ends were 4 bases for V and 2 bases for J; bases not matched to a gene: 14. The sample consisted of peripheral blood, taken 28 days after the second AZD1222 dose. The chain joins TRBV7-2 to TRBJ2-3; 8 nucleotides match TRBD1. The source is an adult who received the AZD1222 COVID-19 vaccine. Written as DNA, the CDR3 is TGTGCCAGCAGCTCCAACCTTCAGACAGGGGAGTTCACAGATACGCAGTATTTT. The encoded protein is CASSSNLQTGEFTDTQYF.